Listed here are 8 T cell receptor beta chains from one sample, sequenced in a study of T cell repertoires in cytomegalovirus infection. Their specific antigens are unknown. TCRdb processed the reads anew with MiXCR; each CDR3 protein has one entry. Of 800,000 to 950,000 distinct CDR3 sequences listed, approximately 29% are singletons. Here the sequenced sample was cultured CD8+ T cells from PBMCs, taken from culture after CMV antigen stimulation. All receptors derive from a human donor in good health (CMV status not recorded). Some clones in this sample may be carry-over from other donors' samples.

This clonotype came up many times. The rearrangement uses TRBV7-9 and TRBJ2-7; no clear D. The ends were cut back, 5 bases at V and 4 bases at J, with 15 bases in the middle. This CDR3 region has 14 residues. Germline V gene lookup returns CDR1 SEHNR and CDR2 FQNEAQ (reference sequence). This CDR3 is CASSQGKIPYEQYF. The CDR3 DNA follows: TGTGCCAGCAGCCAAGGAAAGATCCCATACGAGCAGTACTTC. The full variable domain, completed using reference TRBV7-9 and TRBJ2-7, is DTGVSQNPRHKITKRGQNVTFRCDPISEHNRLYWYRQTLGQGPEFLTYFQNEAQLEKSRLLSDRFSAERPKGSFSTLEIQRTEQGDSAMYLCASSQGKIPYEQYFGPGTRLTVT.

The V call is TRBV4-3, the J call TRBJ1-2; a weak D match, TRBD1 (6 bases). The CDR3 runs to 15 residues. Germline V gene sequence: CDR1 LGHNA, CDR2 YSLEER. The V end was cut by 3 bases, the J end by 2 bases, with 13 bases between. The chain's CDR3 is CASSQSRDINYGYTF. CDR3 DNA sequence: TGCGCCAGCAGCCAGTCTAGGGACATAAACTATGGCTACACCTTC.

V and J are TRBV4-1 and TRBJ1-4; tentatively, D is TRBD1 (5 bases). V gave up 3 bases and J gave up 6 bases, with 14 bases separating them. The CDR3 sequence is 15 residues long. The germline V gene has CDR1 MGHRA and CDR2 YSYEKL. The CDR3 loop is CASSHRRGVDEKLFF. DNA of the CDR3: TGCGCCAGCAGCCACCGAAGGGGTGTGGATGAAAAACTGTTTTTT.

V is TRBV15 and J is TRBJ1-3, with D unresolved. Germline V lookup: CDR1 LNHNV, CDR2 YYDKDF (reference sequence). The V and J ends lost 5 bases and 3 bases respectively, with 11 bases between them. The CDR3 spans 14 residues. The CDR3 DNA is TGTGCCACCAGCTATTCGGACGGTGGAAACACCATATATTTT. Protein: CATSYSDGGNTIYF.

This chain connects TRBV4-3 to TRBJ2-1, with 12 nucleotides matching TRBD2. The CDR3 runs to 17 residues. The J segment lost 7 bases and the V segment lost 4 bases, leaving 11 bases of the junction unmatched. The V gene's germline CDR1 is LGHNA and CDR2 YSLEER. As DNA, the CDR3 is TGCGCCAGCAGCCGAGAGCCGTCTAGCGGGGGGGCAAATGAGCAGTTCTTC. Encoded protein: CASSREPSSGGANEQFF.

A note on this clonotype: A much larger clone differs from this one at a single base, so this may be a read error. The CDR3 region is CVSSSWGGATDTQYF. CDR3 DNA: TGTGTCAGCAGCTCCTGGGGGGGGGCCACAGATACGCAGTATTTT. This chain joins TRBV7-2 and TRBJ2-3; maybe TRBD2 (7 bases). The CDR3 runs 15 residues. CDR1 is SGHTA and CDR2 is FQGNSA in the germline V gene.

The CDR3 region is CASSPLLNYGYTF. The CDR3 bases are TGTGCCAGCAGCCCGCTTCTCAACTATGGCTACACCTTC. This chain joins TRBV5-5 and TRBJ1-2; D is unresolved. Trimming took off 4 bases at V and 2 bases at J, with 9 bases between the two ends. The CDR3 spans 13 residues. Germline assignment: CDR1 SGHKS and CDR2 YYEKEE (reference sequence).

This clonotype was observed a handful of times. The chain links TRBV7-6 to TRBJ1-4; tentatively, D is TRBD1 (5 bases). The V gene lost 5 bases and the J gene lost 5 bases, with 12 bases spanning the gap. Germline assignment: CDR1 SGHVS and CDR2 FNYEAQ. CDR3 length equals 14 residues. Here the CDR3 reads CASSMRGSNEKLFF. DNA of the CDR3: TGTGCCAGCAGCATGAGGGGCTCGAATGAAAAACTGTTTTTT.